This T cell receptor beta chain originates from a study of T cell responses to AZD1222 COVID-19 vaccine. The wider study: Second-dose groups at about 4 or about 12 weeks were pooled.

TCRdb's table, derived via immunoSEQ multiplex PCR, lists solely in-frame clones and lacks some. Counted here are 150,000 to 200,000 clones, over 80% occurring once; the ten biggest clones make up roughly 6%. General study points: Donors were largely white British and mainly female; clonal diversity was possibly underestimated. Unmutated variant regions are reportedly targeted by nearly half of spike-specific TCRs. Following two doses of AZD1222, Spike-specific TCR breadth and depth rose.

Germline CDR1 reads LGHDT; CDR2 reads YNNKEL (reference sequence). The CDR3 loop spans 11 amino acids. Between the trimmed V and J ends, which lost 1 base and 4 bases, there was a span of 2 bases. A word on this clone: The antigen is undetermined. Other DNA sequences of this sample code for an identical CDR3.

The sequence derives from an adult in good health. The gene calls are TRBV3-1 (or the pseudogene TRBV3-2) and TRBJ2-7; no definite D call. Sequencing used peripheral blood, obtained on day 0 of AZD1222 vaccination. CDR3 region: CASSQGYEQYF. The CDR3 coding sequence is TGTGCCAGCAGCCAAGGATACGAGCAGTACTTC.